Listed below are T cell receptor beta chains from one sample, sequenced in a study of blood T cell repertoires in COVID-19. Using immunoSEQ multiplex PCR, the repertoire was profiled, and TCRdb retains in-frame clones only, with some absent. The sample lists about 170,000 clones, around 90% occurring once. Sequencing was done on a sample of peripheral blood. These receptors all stem from a man in his fifties or sixties with COVID-19, enrolled during active disease. Both conserved end residues are part of each CDR3.

J: TRBJ2-2
V: TRBV11-2
CDR3: CASSFSQGDTGELFF

J: TRBJ2-1
V: TRBV3-1/TRBV3-2
CDR3: CASEPRGVGLNEQFF

J: TRBJ1-6
V: TRBV18
CDR3: CASSPVQGNSPLHF

J: TRBJ1-1
V: TRBV19
CDR3: CASSGQGRGTEAFF

J: TRBJ1-6
V: TRBV28
CDR3: CASSTPGTGDNSPLHF

J: TRBJ1-5
V: TRBV7-9
CDR3: CASSPSGGAGQPQHF

J: TRBJ1-4
V: TRBV7-9
CDR3: CASSSAGEKLFF

J: TRBJ2-1
V: TRBV6-6
CDR3: CASIPTSGSVYNEQFF

J: TRBJ2-3
V: TRBV12-5
CDR3: CASGLGRTGGVTDTQYF

J: TRBJ2-7
V: TRBV19
CDR3: CASRRDSINYEQYF

J: TRBJ2-5
V: TRBV20-1
CDR3: CSASDPRGGETQYF

J: TRBJ2-3
V: TRBV6-5
CDR3: CASRPGGPTDTQYF

J: TRBJ2-5
V: TRBV3-1/TRBV3-2
CDR3: CASSSARALALQETQYF

J: TRBJ1-5
V: TRBV7-9
CDR3: CASSGQDSFNQPQHF